This TCR beta chain was identified during a study of T-cell reconstitution after alpha-beta-depleted transplantation in children. CDR3 length equals 17 residues. Germline V gene sequence: CDR1 SGHNT, CDR2 YYREEE (reference sequence). Trimming took off 4 bases at V and 9 bases at J, with 26 bases between the two ends. Overall study findings and caveats: Expanded clones from the graft, numbering several hundred, reportedly supplied alpha-beta T cells about two months after transplant. It was newly produced T cells that mostly accounted for T-cell counts and diversity one year after transplant. From surviving recipient T cells and thymic progenitors came the high day-60 TCRbeta diversity observed in some patients.

Regarding this clonotype: The antigen remains unidentified.

A library of TCRbeta sequences, prepared with unique molecular identifiers, was generated. TCRdb processed the PCR reads anew with MiXCR; each CDR3 protein has one entry. There are 450,000 to 550,000 distinct CDR3 sequences in the sample; roughly an eighth occur only once, and approximately 15% lies in the top ten. Source: PBMCs, mostly from graft donor cells, taken 180 days after TCRalphabeta/CD19-depleted stem cell transplant. The rearrangement links TRBV5-4 to TRBJ2-1; unclear D gene. This receptor was identified in a female patient aged 2 to 10 who had a stem cell transplant for aplastic anemia, so the T cells may come from the graft donor. The CDR3 DNA follows: TGTGCCAGCAGCACGGAACTCGTGGGTCATGGGGTAGGTGAGCAGTTCTTC. This translates into CASSTELVGHGVGEQFF. Full variable domain (rest looked up from reference TRBV5-4 and TRBJ2-1): ETGVTQSPTHLIKTRGQQVTLRCSSQSGHNTVSWYQQALGQGPQFIFQYYREEENGRGNFPPRFSGLQFPNYSSELNVNALELDDSALYLCASSTELVGHGVGEQFFGPGTRLTVL.